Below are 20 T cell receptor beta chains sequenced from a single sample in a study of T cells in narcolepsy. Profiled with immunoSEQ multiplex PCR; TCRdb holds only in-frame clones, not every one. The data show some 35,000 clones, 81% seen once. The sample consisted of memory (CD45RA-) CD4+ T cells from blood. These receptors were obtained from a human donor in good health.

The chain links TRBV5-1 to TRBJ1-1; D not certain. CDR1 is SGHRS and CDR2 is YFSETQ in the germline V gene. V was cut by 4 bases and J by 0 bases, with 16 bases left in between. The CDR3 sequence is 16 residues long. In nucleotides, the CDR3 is TGCGCCAGCAGCCTCTTTGATATAAGCTTGAACACTGAAGCTTTCTTT. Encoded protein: CASSLFDISLNTEAFF.

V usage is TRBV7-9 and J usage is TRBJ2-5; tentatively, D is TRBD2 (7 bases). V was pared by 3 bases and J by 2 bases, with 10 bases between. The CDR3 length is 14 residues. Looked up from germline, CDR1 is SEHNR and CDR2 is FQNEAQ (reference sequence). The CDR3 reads CASSFAGAQETQYF. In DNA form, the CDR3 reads TGTGCCAGCAGCTTTGCGGGGGCTCAAGAGACCCAGTACTTC. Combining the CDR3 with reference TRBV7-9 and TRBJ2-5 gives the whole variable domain DTGVSQNPRHKITKRGQNVTFRCDPISEHNRLYWYRQTLGQGPEFLTYFQNEAQLEKSRLLSDRFSAERPKGSFSTLEIQRTEQGDSAMYLCASSFAGAQETQYFGPGTRLLVL.

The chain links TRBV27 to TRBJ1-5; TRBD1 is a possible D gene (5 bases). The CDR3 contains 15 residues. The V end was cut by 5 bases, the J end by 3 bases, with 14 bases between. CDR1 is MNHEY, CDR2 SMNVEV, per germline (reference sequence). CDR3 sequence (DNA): TGTGCCAGCAGTCCCCCGGGGCCCTTCAATCAGCCCCAGCATTTT. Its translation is CASSPPGPFNQPQHF.

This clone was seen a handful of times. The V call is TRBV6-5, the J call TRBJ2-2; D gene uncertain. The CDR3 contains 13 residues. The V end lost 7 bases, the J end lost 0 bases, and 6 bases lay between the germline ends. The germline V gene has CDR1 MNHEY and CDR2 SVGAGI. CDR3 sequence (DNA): TGTGCCAGCATCAAACCGAACACCGGGGAGCTGTTTTTT. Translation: CASIKPNTGELFF.

The CDR3 loop is CASREESGRAHEQFF. DNA for the CDR3: TGTGCCAGCAGAGAGGAGAGCGGGAGAGCCCATGAGCAGTTCTTC. The J gene is TRBJ2-1, the V gene TRBV6-1; 8 nucleotides match TRBD2. The CDR3 sequence is 15 residues long. Looked up from germline, CDR1 is MNHNS and CDR2 is SASEGT. V lost 6 bases to trimming and J lost 8 bases; unmatched junction nucleotides: 12.

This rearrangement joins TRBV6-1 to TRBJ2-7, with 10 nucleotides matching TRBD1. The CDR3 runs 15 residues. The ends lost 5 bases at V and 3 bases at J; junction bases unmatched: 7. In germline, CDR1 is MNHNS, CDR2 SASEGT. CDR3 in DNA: TGTGCCAGCAGTACTCCGGGACAGGGGAGCTACGAGCAGTACTTC. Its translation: CASSTPGQGSYEQYF.

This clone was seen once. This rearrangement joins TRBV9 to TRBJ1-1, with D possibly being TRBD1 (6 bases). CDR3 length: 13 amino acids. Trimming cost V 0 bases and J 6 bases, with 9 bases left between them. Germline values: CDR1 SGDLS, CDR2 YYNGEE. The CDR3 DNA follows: TGTGCCAGCAGCGTAGGGCCAGGGGCTGAAGCTTTCTTT. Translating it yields CASSVGPGAEAFF.

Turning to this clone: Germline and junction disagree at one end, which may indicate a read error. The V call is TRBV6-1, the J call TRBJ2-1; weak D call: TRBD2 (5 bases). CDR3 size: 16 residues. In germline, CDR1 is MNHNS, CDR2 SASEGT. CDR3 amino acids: CASREGSSGFINEQFF. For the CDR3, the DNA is TGTGCCAGCAGAGAAGGGTCATCGGGATTTATAAATGAGCAGTTCTTC.

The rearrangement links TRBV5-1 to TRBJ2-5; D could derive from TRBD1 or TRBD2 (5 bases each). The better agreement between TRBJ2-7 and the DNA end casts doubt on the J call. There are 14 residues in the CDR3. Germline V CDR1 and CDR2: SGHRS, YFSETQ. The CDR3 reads CASSLGWGTYEQYF. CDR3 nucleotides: TGCGCCAGCAGCTTGGGGTGGGGGACCTACGAGCAGTACTTC.

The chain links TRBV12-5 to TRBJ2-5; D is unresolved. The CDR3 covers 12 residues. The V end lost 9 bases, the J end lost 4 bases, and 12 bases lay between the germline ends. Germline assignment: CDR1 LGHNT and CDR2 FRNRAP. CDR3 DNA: TGTGCTAGCTCAAGCGCGAGAGAGACCCAGTACTTC. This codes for CASSSARETQYF.

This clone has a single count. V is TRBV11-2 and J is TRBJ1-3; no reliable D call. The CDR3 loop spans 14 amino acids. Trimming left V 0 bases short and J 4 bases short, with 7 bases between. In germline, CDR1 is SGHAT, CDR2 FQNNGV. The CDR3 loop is CASSLEPEGNTIYF. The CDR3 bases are TGTGCCAGCAGCTTAGAGCCAGAGGGAAACACCATATATTTT.

CDR3 in DNA: TGCGCCAGCAGCAAAACTGACTACGAGCAGTACTTC. Translating it yields CASSKTDYEQYF. The rearrangement uses TRBV5-1 and TRBJ2-7, with no clear D. The CDR3 has 12 amino acids. The V end lost 4 bases, the J end lost 3 bases, and 8 bases lay between the germline ends. The germline CDR1 and CDR2 sequences are SGHRS and YFSETQ.

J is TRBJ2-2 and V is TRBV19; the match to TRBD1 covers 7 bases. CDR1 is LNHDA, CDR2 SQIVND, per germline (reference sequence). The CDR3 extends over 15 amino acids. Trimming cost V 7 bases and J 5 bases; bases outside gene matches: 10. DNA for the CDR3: TGTGCCAGTACCGAGGGGGCGGTCGGGACCGGGGAGCTGTTTTTT. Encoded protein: CASTEGAVGTGELFF. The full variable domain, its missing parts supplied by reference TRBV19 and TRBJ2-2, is DGGITQSPKYLFRKEGQNVTLSCEQNLNHDAMYWYRQDPGQGLRLIYYSQIVNDFQKGDIAEGYSVSREKKESFPLTVTSAQKNPTAFYLCASTEGAVGTGELFFGEGSRLTVL.

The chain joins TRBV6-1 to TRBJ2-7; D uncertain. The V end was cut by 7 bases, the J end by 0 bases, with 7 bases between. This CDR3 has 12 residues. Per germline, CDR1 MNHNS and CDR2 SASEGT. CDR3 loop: CASTESSYEQYF. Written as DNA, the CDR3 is TGTGCCAGCACAGAGAGCTCCTACGAGCAGTACTTC.

CDR3 sequence reads: CASRGWTGTSGSLEQFF. The CDR3 nucleotides are TGTGCCAGTAGAGGATGGACTGGGACTAGCGGGAGTCTTGAGCAGTTCTTC. This chain links TRBV19 with TRBJ2-1, with TRBD2 matching over 14 bases. CDR3 size: 17 residues. Germline lookup yields CDR1 LNHDA and CDR2 SQIVND (reference sequence). Trimming cost V 6 bases and J 9 bases; bases outside gene matches: 13.

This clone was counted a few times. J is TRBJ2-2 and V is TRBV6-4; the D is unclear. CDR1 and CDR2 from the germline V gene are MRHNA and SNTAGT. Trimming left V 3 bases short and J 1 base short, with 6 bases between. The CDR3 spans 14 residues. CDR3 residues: CASSEVRNTGELFF. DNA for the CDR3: TGTGCCAGCAGTGAGGTTAGGAACACCGGGGAGCTGTTTTTT.

CDR3 loop: CASNPGVLQETQYF. The CDR3 region has the DNA TGTGCCAGCAACCCAGGGGTCCTACAAGAGACCCAGTACTTC. The chain carries TRBV6-6 and TRBJ2-5, with D possibly matching TRBD1 (6 bases). V lost 7 bases and J lost 2, with 14 bases in between. The CDR3 is 14 amino acids. Germline V gene lookup returns CDR1 MNHNY and CDR2 SVGAGI (reference sequence).

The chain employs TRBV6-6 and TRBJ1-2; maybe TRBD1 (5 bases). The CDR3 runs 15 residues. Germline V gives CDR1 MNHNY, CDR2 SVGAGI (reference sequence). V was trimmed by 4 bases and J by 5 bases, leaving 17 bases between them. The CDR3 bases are TGTGCCAGCAGTTCCTCGAGGGGAAGGGAATATGGCTACACCTTC. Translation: CASSSSRGREYGYTF.

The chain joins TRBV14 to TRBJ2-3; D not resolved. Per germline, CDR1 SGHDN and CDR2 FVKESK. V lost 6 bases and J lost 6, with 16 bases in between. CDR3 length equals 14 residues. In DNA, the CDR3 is TGTGCCAGCAGTGTTGGGAACCTCAGGGATACGCAGTATTTT. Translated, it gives CASSVGNLRDTQYF.

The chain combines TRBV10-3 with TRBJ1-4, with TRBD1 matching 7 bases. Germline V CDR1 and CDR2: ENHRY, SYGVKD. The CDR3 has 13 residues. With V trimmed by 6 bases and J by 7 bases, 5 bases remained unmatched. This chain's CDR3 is CAISPGQTEKLFF. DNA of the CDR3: TGTGCCATCAGCCCGGGACAGACTGAAAAACTGTTTTTT.